Shown below are 31 T cell receptor beta chains from a single sample sequenced in a study of cytomegalovirus exposure and HLA in healthy donors listed by TCRdb under 2017. Library prep was done by the immunoSEQ multiplex PCR assay. TCRdb obtained this table from immuneACCESS and retained in-frame rearrangements with V and J assigned. These tables miss some clones; where compared with another copy, unresolved V genes account for less than half of the shortfall, and the remainder is unexplained. The sample records roughly 76,000 clones, 85% to 95% of which are singletons. The top ten clonotypes cover 1.5% to 1.8% of the sample. Sequenced material: PBMCs. The origin of the receptors is a man younger than 30 in good health and CMV-seropositive.

This chain uses TRBV5-1 with TRBJ1-2; 9 nucleotides line up with TRBD1. This CDR3 contains 14 residues. J lost 4 bases, V lost 3 bases, and 4 bases had no gene match. Germline CDR1 reads SGHRS; CDR2 reads YFSETQ. CDR3 in DNA: TGCGCCAGCAGCTCGAGGACAGGGGCCTATGGCTACACCTTC. Amino acid sequence: CASSSRTGAYGYTF. Filled out from reference TRBV5-1 and TRBJ1-2, the complete variable domain reads KAGVTQTPRYLIKTRGQQVTLSCSPISGHRSVSWYQQTPGQGLQFLFEYFSETQRNKGNFPGRFSGRQFSNSRSEMNVSTLELGDSALYLCASSSRTGAYGYTFGSGTRLTVV.

The genes are TRBV6-5 and TRBJ1-1, with no clear D. The CDR3 sequence is 15 residues long. Germline loops: CDR1 MNHEY, CDR2 SVGAGI. Trimming took off 4 bases at V and 0 bases at J, with 12 bases between the two ends. CDR3 sequence reads: CASSFGLFMNTEAFF. The CDR3 DNA reads TGTGCCAGCAGTTTCGGACTATTCATGAACACTGAAGCTTTCTTT.

This sequence joins TRBV5-6 and TRBJ1-5; TRBD1 matches 7 bases. J lost 5 bases, V lost 2 bases, and 10 bases had no gene match. Germline-derived CDR1 and CDR2 are SGHDT and YYEEEE. The CDR3 runs to 16 residues. CDR3 loop: CASSLRDRWGDQPQHF. The CDR3 DNA follows: TGTGCCAGCAGCTTACGGGACAGATGGGGCGATCAGCCCCAGCATTTT.

The chain is built from TRBV9 and TRBJ2-1; 7 nucleotides align to TRBD2. Germline assignment: CDR1 SGDLS and CDR2 YYNGEE. The trim removed 2 bases at V and 7 bases at J, leaving 18 bases unmatched. The CDR3 consists of 18 residues. The CDR3 protein is CASSVVPRVGSGGNEQFF. The CDR3 nucleotides read TGTGCCAGCAGCGTGGTCCCAAGGGTGGGGTCCGGGGGGAATGAGCAGTTCTTC.

V is TRBV19 and J is TRBJ1-3; D call uncertain. The CDR3 spans 15 residues. V was clipped by 6 bases and J by 0 bases, with 12 bases between them. The germline CDR1 and CDR2 sequences are LNHDA and SQIVND (reference sequence). The CDR3 spells CASRQHSGSGNTIYF. The CDR3 nucleotides are TGTGCCAGTAGGCAACATAGCGGCTCTGGAAACACCATATATTTT.

V usage is TRBV7-9 and J usage is TRBJ1-4, with unresolved D. Germline CDR1 and CDR2: SEHNR and FQNEAQ (reference sequence). Deletions cut 4 bases from V and 4 bases from J, with 13 bases between. The CDR3 extends over 15 amino acids. CDR3 DNA sequence: TGTGCCAGCAGCTCAAGTGGAGGGTTTAATGAAAAACTGTTTTTT. Its translation is CASSSSGGFNEKLFF. The whole variable domain, remainder taken from reference TRBV7-9 and TRBJ1-4, is DTGVSQNPRHKITKRGQNVTFRCDPISEHNRLYWYRQTLGQGPEFLTYFQNEAQLEKSRLLSDRFSAERPKGSFSTLEIQRTEQGDSAMYLCASSSSGGFNEKLFFGSGTQLSVL.

This sequence joins TRBV28 and TRBJ1-5; the D gene is possibly TRBD1 (5 bases). V was pared by 10 bases and J by 0 bases, with 13 bases between. Per germline, CDR1 MDHEN and CDR2 SYDVKM. The CDR3 consists of 14 residues. The DNA for the CDR3 is TGTGCCACCAACCAGGGTCATAGCAATCAGCCCCAGCATTTT. Translation: CATNQGHSNQPQHF.

The chain recombines TRBV14 with TRBJ1-1, with 10 bases matching TRBD1. Germline CDR1 SGHDN, CDR2 FVKESK. Trimming took 5 bases from V and 1 from J; bases not matched to a gene: 4. The CDR3 runs 15 residues. CDR3 nucleotide sequence: TGTGCCAGCAGCACAAGGGACAGGGGGAACACTGAAGCTTTCTTT. This sequence encodes CASSTRDRGNTEAFF.

This chain joins TRBV18 and TRBJ1-5, with TRBD1 identical over 7 bases. With 6 bases clipped from V and 0 bases from J, the junction kept 2 bases outside the gene matches. Germline lookup yields CDR1 KGHSH and CDR2 LQKENI. The CDR3 loop spans 14 amino acids. This CDR3 reads CASSWTGSNQPQHF. In DNA form, the CDR3 reads TGTGCCAGCTCTTGGACAGGTAGCAATCAGCCCCAGCATTTT.

This clone was observed once. The V and J genes are TRBV5-1 and TRBJ1-3; TRBD1 is a possible D gene (5 bases). Trimming left V 4 bases short and J 2 bases short, with 13 bases between. Germline V gene sequence: CDR1 SGHRS, CDR2 YFSETQ. This CDR3 comprises 15 residues. The CDR3: CASSDPQGAGNTIYF. CDR3 coding DNA: TGCGCCAGCAGCGATCCTCAGGGTGCTGGAAACACCATATATTTT.

The chain couples TRBV27 to TRBJ2-7; 8 bases match TRBD2. V was pared by 2 bases and J by 6 bases, with 9 bases of the junction left unmatched. The CDR3 is 15 residues long. Germline lookup yields CDR1 MNHEY and CDR2 SMNVEV (reference sequence). The CDR3 here is CASSLGSGSSGEQYF. CDR3 nucleotide sequence: TGTGCCAGCAGTTTAGGGAGCGGGAGCTCCGGCGAGCAGTACTTC.

The chain carries TRBV5-1 and TRBJ2-5; 8 bases fit TRBD2. The germline V gene has CDR1 SGHRS and CDR2 YFSETQ. The CDR3 loop spans 17 amino acids. The V gene end was trimmed by 0 bases and the J gene end by 7 bases; junction bases not matched to a gene: 14. The CDR3, as DNA: TGCGCCAGCAGCTTGGGGGGTAGCGGGAAAGCGCAGGGGACCCAGTACTTC. This sequence encodes CASSLGGSGKAQGTQYF.

The chain recombines TRBV4-1 with TRBJ1-3; a possible D gene is TRBD1 (6 bases). V was shortened by 1 base and J by 8 bases, with 30 bases between the two germline ends. The CDR3 covers 20 residues. Germline CDR1 is MGHRA and CDR2 is YSYEKL. The CDR3 nucleotides read TGCGCCAGCAGCCAAGTTGGTCTTCGTGAAGGGGACACCCAACGGGACACCATATATTTT. It translates to CASSQVGLREGDTQRDTIYF.

The chain links TRBV6-5 to TRBJ2-1; TRBD2 matches 7 bases. Trimming cost V 10 bases and J 5 bases; bases outside gene matches: 8. The CDR3 runs to 13 residues. Germline CDR1 reads MNHEY; CDR2 reads SVGAGI. CDR3 amino acids: CANRLAGDNEQFF. Written as DNA, the CDR3 is TGTGCCAACCGACTAGCTGGGGACAATGAGCAGTTCTTC.

The chain carries TRBV15 and TRBJ1-1, with D possibly being TRBD1 (6 bases). V shed 1 base and J shed 9 bases, with 9 bases lying between them. The CDR3 totals 12 residues. The germline V gene encodes CDR1 LNHNV and CDR2 YYDKDF (reference sequence). CDR3 sequence (DNA): TGTGCCACCAGCAGAGGGACAGACAAAGCTTTCTTT. Protein: CATSRGTDKAFF. Combining the CDR3 with reference TRBV15 and TRBJ1-1 gives the whole variable domain DAMVIQNPRYQVTQFGKPVTLSCSQTLNHNVMYWYQQKSSQAPKLLFHYYDKDFNNEADTPDNFQSRRPNTSFCFLDIRSPGLGDTAMYLCATSRGTDKAFFGQGTRLTVV.

V usage is TRBV6-1 and J usage is TRBJ2-5, with 9 nucleotides matching TRBD1. The V gene end was trimmed by 7 bases and the J gene end by 5 bases; junction bases not matched to a gene: 11. Germline V gene lookup returns CDR1 MNHNS and CDR2 SASEGT. There are 15 residues in the CDR3. This chain's CDR3 is CASTLGQGREETQYF. The DNA for the CDR3 is TGTGCCAGCACCCTAGGACAGGGGAGAGAGGAGACCCAGTACTTC.

The V call is TRBV7-8, the J call TRBJ1-2; weak D call: TRBD1 (6 bases). CDR3 length equals 14 residues. Germline V gives CDR1 SGHVS, CDR2 FQNEAQ. The V end was cut by 2 bases, the J end by 2 bases, with 9 bases between. CDR3 DNA sequence: TGTGCCAGCAGCTTAAGGACAGAGAACTATGGCTACACCTTC. As protein: CASSLRTENYGYTF.

The CDR3 reads CASSPSGQGTYEQYF. CDR3 coding DNA: TGTGCCAGTAGTCCCAGCGGACAGGGGACCTACGAGCAGTACTTC. This chain links TRBV19 with TRBJ2-7, with 9 bases lining up with TRBD1. The V gene end was trimmed by 5 bases and the J gene end by 2 bases; junction bases not matched to a gene: 7. The CDR3 sequence is 15 residues long. Germline V lookup: CDR1 LNHDA, CDR2 SQIVND (reference sequence).

V usage is TRBV2 and J usage is TRBJ2-1; TRBD2 aligns across 10 bases. After removal of 5 bases from V and 9 bases from J, the junction contained 10 bases not matched to a gene. This CDR3 is 15 amino acids long. Germline V lookup: CDR1 SNHLY, CDR2 FYNNEI. Written as DNA, the CDR3 is TGTGCCAGCAGTAACCTAGGACTAGCGGAGGGTGAGCAGTTCTTC. Amino acids: CASSNLGLAEGEQFF.

V usage is TRBV2 and J usage is TRBJ2-7; D is undetermined. Trimming removed 6 bases from V and 0 bases from J, with 15 bases in between. The CDR3 loop spans 15 amino acids. Germline-derived CDR1 and CDR2 are SNHLY and FYNNEI. The CDR3 nucleotides read TGTGCCAGCAGCGACCCCCCCCAGGCCTCCTACGAGCAGTACTTC. Its translation is CASSDPPQASYEQYF.

The chain joins TRBV6-1 to TRBJ2-2; 9 positions agree with TRBD2. Germline V CDR1 and CDR2: MNHNS, SASEGT. This CDR3 is built from 14 residues. V shed 2 bases, J shed 5 bases, and the junction held 0 bases outside the gene matches. CDR3 region: CASSELAGTGELFF. CDR3 DNA sequence: TGTGCCAGCAGTGAACTAGCGGGGACCGGGGAGCTGTTTTTT.

The gene calls are TRBV7-9 and TRBJ1-1, with D hard to call. Germline-derived CDR1 and CDR2 are SEHNR and FQNEAQ (reference sequence). Trimming took 1 base from V and 7 from J, leaving 7 bases between them. The CDR3 length is 12 residues. The CDR3 sequence: CASSLGEGEAFF. In DNA form, the CDR3 reads TGTGCCAGCAGCTTAGGGGAGGGTGAAGCTTTCTTT.

The chain joins TRBV6-1 to TRBJ1-2; TRBD1 agrees at 7 bases. J lost 7 bases, V lost 5 bases, and 7 bases had no gene match. The CDR3 sequence is 13 residues long. Per the germline V gene, CDR1 is MNHNS and CDR2 is SASEGT. In DNA, the CDR3 is TGTGCCAGCAGTCCCGAGGGGGCGGGTGGCTACACCTTC. It encodes CASSPEGAGGYTF.

The chain joins TRBV15 to TRBJ2-1; 10 bases map to TRBD2. CDR1 is LNHNV, CDR2 YYDKDF, per germline (reference sequence). This CDR3 is built from 16 residues. V dropped 5 bases and J dropped 8; count of bases not matched to a gene: 12. This chain's CDR3 is CATSPSPSGRAHEQFF. The CDR3 DNA reads as TGTGCCACCAGCCCCTCACCCAGCGGGAGGGCCCATGAGCAGTTCTTC. Looking up the rest from reference TRBV15 and TRBJ2-1 gives the full variable domain: DAMVIQNPRYQVTQFGKPVTLSCSQTLNHNVMYWYQQKSSQAPKLLFHYYDKDFNNEADTPDNFQSRRPNTSFCFLDIRSPGLGDTAMYLCATSPSPSGRAHEQFFGPGTRLTVL.

The CDR3 DNA reads as TGTGCCATAGGCGGACAGGGGGCATCTGGAAACACCATATATTTT. This translates into CAIGGQGASGNTIYF. This chain joins TRBV10-3 and TRBJ1-3; 11 nucleotides line up with TRBD1. This CDR3 has 15 residues. CDR1 ENHRY and CDR2 SYGVKD come from the germline V gene. V lost 9 bases to trimming and J lost 1 base; unmatched junction nucleotides: 5.

The table lists this clone with a few counts. V is TRBV6-6 and J is TRBJ2-7; the match to TRBD2 covers 9 bases. Trimming removed 7 bases from V and 4 bases from J; junction bases left unmatched: 8. Germline assignment: CDR1 MNHNY and CDR2 SVGAGI (reference sequence). The CDR3 extends over 14 amino acids. CDR3 residues: CASNTGTSWYEQYF. The CDR3 DNA follows: TGTGCCAGCAATACCGGGACTAGCTGGTACGAGCAGTACTTC.

This chain joins TRBV21-1 and TRBJ2-1; TRBD1 is taken as the D call from the table, unchecked against the DNA. TRBV21-1 is an annotated pseudogene. The CDR3 is 17 amino acids. CDR3 protein: CASSKRDRPNYKNEQFF. DNA of the CDR3: TGTGCCAGCAGCAAAAGGGACAGGCCGAACTACAAGAATGAGCAGTTCTTC.

The rearrangement links TRBV10-1 to TRBJ2-1; 13 bases agree with TRBD2. The CDR3 extends over 15 amino acids. After removal of 2 bases from V and 7 bases from J, the junction contained 2 bases not matched to a gene. CDR1 is WNHNN and CDR2 is SYGVQD in the germline V gene (reference sequence). DNA of the CDR3: TGCGCCAGCAGTGAGACTAGCGGGAGGGTAAATGAGCAGTTCTTC. Amino acids: CASSETSGRVNEQFF.

This clone was observed a single time. The chain recombines TRBV10-1 with TRBJ2-3; 9 bases fit TRBD2. V was clipped by 0 bases and J by 5 bases; unmatched bases: 9. The CDR3 covers 17 residues. CDR1 WNHNN and CDR2 SYGVQD come from the germline V gene (reference sequence). The chain's CDR3 is CASSESTASGNQDTQYF. The CDR3 coding sequence is TGCGCCAGCAGTGAGTCGACGGCTAGCGGGAACCAAGATACGCAGTATTTT.

The chain is built from TRBV6-4 and TRBJ1-2; unclear D gene. V lost 0 bases and J lost 7, with 6 bases in between. The CDR3 runs 12 residues. The germline CDR1 and CDR2 sequences are MRHNA and SNTAGT. CDR3 in amino acids: CASSDSGIGYTF. The CDR3 DNA reads TGTGCCAGCAGTGACTCCGGGATTGGCTACACCTTC.

V is TRBV5-6 and J is TRBJ2-7, with D unresolved. The length of the CDR3 is 12 residues. CDR1 SGHDT and CDR2 YYEEEE come from the germline V gene. Trimming removed 0 bases from V and 4 bases from J, with 5 bases in between. CDR3 sequence: CASSLGAYEQYF. CDR3 coding DNA: TGTGCCAGCAGCTTGGGGGCGTACGAGCAGTACTTC.